The following is a T cell receptor (beta chain) sequence with its context. What it binds is unknown. The data were obtained in a study of regulatory T cells in long-lasting Graves disease. Regarding the study as a whole: Patients with persistent disease showed a bias toward TRBV28, TRBJ1-2 and TRBJ2-5.

Time point indicated: newly diagnosed GD, antithyroid drugs for less than 3 months. Making the TCR library involved RNA that had been extracted from PBMCs. Arm-PCR with iRepertoire HTBI primers amplified the CDR3 regions for these TCR beta libraries. TCRdb reprocessed the multiplex PCR reads via MiXCR and lists one record per CDR3 protein. The sample holds fewer than 450,000 distinct CDR3 sequences, over 14% seen once. Germline CDR1 and CDR2: MNHNS and SASEGT. The CDR3 loop spans 14 amino acids. V was clipped by 7 bases and J by 4 bases; unmatched bases: 9. These same data were also listed under a study on T cells in Graves' hyperthyroidism and ophthalmopathy. This second study notes: Blood shared most expanded thyroid clonotypes above 0.001.

The TCR originated in a woman in her 40s with Graves disease. The sequencing here drew on peripheral blood mononuclear cells (PBMCs), taken at new diagnosis, from a patient treated with antithyroid drugs. The chain is built from TRBV6-1 and TRBJ2-7; the match to TRBD1 covers 8 bases. In DNA, the CDR3 is TGTGCCAGCACAGGGAAACAGGGGGATTACGAGCAGTACTTC. It codes for CASTGKQGDYEQYF.